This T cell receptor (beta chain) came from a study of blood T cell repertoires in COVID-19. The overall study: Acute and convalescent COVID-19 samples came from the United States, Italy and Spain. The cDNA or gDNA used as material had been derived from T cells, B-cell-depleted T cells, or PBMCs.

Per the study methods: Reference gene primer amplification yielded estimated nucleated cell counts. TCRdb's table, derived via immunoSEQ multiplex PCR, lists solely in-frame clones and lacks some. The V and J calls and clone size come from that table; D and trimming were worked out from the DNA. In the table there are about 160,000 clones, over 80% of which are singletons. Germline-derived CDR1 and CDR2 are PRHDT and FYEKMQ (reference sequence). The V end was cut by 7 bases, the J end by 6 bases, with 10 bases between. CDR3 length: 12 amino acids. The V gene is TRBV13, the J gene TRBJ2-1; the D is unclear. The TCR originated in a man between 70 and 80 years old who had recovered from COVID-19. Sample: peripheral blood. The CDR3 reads CASTKASNEQFF. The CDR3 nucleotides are TGTGCCAGCACCAAAGCCTCCAATGAGCAGTTCTTC. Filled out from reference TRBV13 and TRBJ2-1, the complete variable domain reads AAGVIQSPRHLIKEKRETATLKCYPIPRHDTVYWYQQGPGQDPQFLISFYEKMQSDKGSIPDRFSAQQFSDYHSELNMSSLELGDSALYFCASTKASNEQFFGPGTRLTVL.